Following are 13 T cell receptor beta chains from one sample sequenced in a study of T cell responses to AZD1222 COVID-19 vaccine (TCRdb year 2021). Preparation of the library involved the immunoSEQ multiplex PCR assay. Held by TCRdb, this immuneACCESS table contains in-frame sequences only and omits some clones. Under half of the omission traces to an unresolved V gene where checked; the cause of the rest is unknown. The sample table contains tens of thousands of clones; only one count was recorded for roughly 90% of them. Roughly 4.7% of the sample is held by the ten biggest clonotypes. What this sample's time point label stands for: about 28 days (+/-7) after the second vaccine dose. The sample in question was peripheral blood, obtained 28 days after the second AZD1222 dose. All receptors derive from an adult who received the AZD1222 COVID-19 vaccine.

The chain is built from TRBV5-1 and TRBJ1-1, with TRBD1 as a possible D gene (5 bases). Germline V gene lookup returns CDR1 SGHRS and CDR2 YFSETQ. V was shortened by 4 bases and J by 7 bases, with 17 bases between the two germline ends. The CDR3 covers 14 residues. This chain's CDR3 is CASSPVSGGDEAFF. CDR3 DNA: TGCGCCAGCAGCCCCGTGTCGGGGGGAGATGAAGCTTTCTTT.

This chain uses TRBV11-2 with TRBJ2-7; tentative D call: TRBD2 (6 bases). V lost 5 bases to trimming and J lost 5 bases, with 19 bases between them. Per the germline V gene, CDR1 is SGHAT and CDR2 is FQNNGV. This CDR3 comprises 15 residues. Written as DNA, the CDR3 is TGTGCCAGCAGCCAGGAGACTAGGGGTAGGCACGAGCAGTACTTC. It is translated as CASSQETRGRHEQYF.

The chain has TRBV28 and TRBJ1-1; D is undetermined. V shed 4 bases and J shed 5 bases, with 14 bases lying between them. The germline gives CDR1 MDHEN, CDR2 SYDVKM. The CDR3 is 14 residues long. The CDR3 DNA is TGTGCCAGCAGTTCACCATCGGATCGGACTGAAGCTTTCTTT. As protein: CASSSPSDRTEAFF.

The chain recombines TRBV27 with TRBJ1-2; weak D call: TRBD1 (5 bases). The ends were cut back, 6 bases at V and 4 bases at J, with 24 bases in the middle. Germline CDR1 is MNHEY and CDR2 is SMNVEV (reference sequence). This CDR3 is built from 17 residues. Here the CDR3 reads CASSPLDGHRTSYGYTF. The CDR3 DNA reads TGTGCCAGCAGCCCACTTGACGGTCACAGGACCTCCTATGGCTACACCTTC.

The chain employs TRBV7-2 and TRBJ1-5; no clear D. This CDR3 spans 16 amino acids. Germline V gene data show CDR1 as SGHTA and CDR2 as FQGNSA. V dropped 1 base and J dropped 5 bases, with 15 bases sitting between them. The CDR3 here is CASSLGGQRPYQPQHF. Here the CDR3 DNA reads TGTGCCAGCAGCTTAGGGGGTCAACGGCCTTATCAGCCCCAGCATTTT.

The genes are TRBV4-1 and TRBJ2-5; 7 bases are a match to TRBD2. Germline trimming cut 1 base from V and 1 base from J; bases unmatched to any gene: 9. The CDR3 contains 17 residues. The germline V gene encodes CDR1 MGHRA and CDR2 YSYEKL. The CDR3 DNA follows: TGCGCCAGCAGCCAAGGGGTACGGCTAGCGGTCCAAGAGACCCAGTACTTC. Amino acid sequence: CASSQGVRLAVQETQYF.

The chain carries TRBV28 and TRBJ2-1; no clear D. Trimming left V 1 base short and J 9 bases short, with 7 bases between. Looked up from germline, CDR1 is MDHEN and CDR2 is SYDVKM. This CDR3 has 12 residues. The chain's CDR3 is CASSLSSREQFF. The CDR3 nucleotides read TGTGCCAGCAGTTTATCGAGTCGTGAGCAGTTCTTC.

V gene TRBV28 combines with J gene TRBJ2-1; 11 bases agree with TRBD2. The V gene end was trimmed by 4 bases and the J gene end by 7 bases; junction bases not matched to a gene: 21. CDR3 size: 20 residues. Germline loops: CDR1 MDHEN, CDR2 SYDVKM. The CDR3 DNA reads TGTGCCAGCAGTTCCCACCTTCGCACAAATCCTAGCGGGAGGAAGAATGAGCAGTTCTTC. Amino acid sequence: CASSSHLRTNPSGRKNEQFF.

The chain links TRBV7-6 to TRBJ1-5; perhaps TRBD1 as D (6 bases). This CDR3 comprises 15 residues. The V end lost 4 bases, the J end lost 1 base, and 11 bases lay between the germline ends. The V gene's germline CDR1 is SGHVS and CDR2 FNYEAQ. The CDR3 spells CASSSKGGSNQPQHF. The CDR3 DNA reads as TGTGCCAGCAGCTCTAAGGGGGGGAGCAATCAGCCCCAGCATTTT. Variable domain in full (rest from reference TRBV7-6 and TRBJ1-5): GAGVSQSPRYKVTKRGQDVALRCDPISGHVSLYWYRQALGQGPEFLTYFNYEAQQDKSGLPNDRFSAERPEGSISTLTIQRTEQRDSAMYRCASSSKGGSNQPQHFGDGTRLSIL.

The V and J genes are TRBV9 and TRBJ1-4; D gene uncertain. Germline V gene data show CDR1 as SGDLS and CDR2 as YYNGEE. CDR3 length equals 15 residues. Trimming took off 2 bases at V and 8 bases at J, with 16 bases between the two ends. The CDR3: CASSVKDRLGEKLFF. The CDR3 region has the DNA TGTGCCAGCAGCGTCAAGGACCGGCTGGGAGAAAAACTGTTTTTT.

The chain uses TRBV4-2 and TRBJ2-7; a possible D gene is TRBD1 (5 bases). The germline gives CDR1 LGHNA, CDR2 YNFKEQ. CDR3 length: 15 residues. Deletions cut 1 base from V and 3 bases from J, with 13 bases between. The CDR3 sequence is CASSQGAGNYYEQYF. CDR3 bases: TGTGCCAGCAGCCAAGGGGCAGGGAACTACTACGAGCAGTACTTC.

The chain is built from TRBV2 and TRBJ1-5; 7 bases fit TRBD1. The CDR3 runs to 14 residues. The J segment lost 3 bases and the V segment lost 5 bases, leaving 4 bases of the junction unmatched. CDR1 is SNHLY and CDR2 is FYNNEI in the germline V gene. The CDR3 sequence: CASSSGQVNQPQHF. In DNA form, the CDR3 reads TGTGCCAGCAGTTCAGGACAGGTCAATCAGCCCCAGCATTTT.

This clone was picked up one time. The J gene is TRBJ1-2, the V gene TRBV10-3; unclear D gene. Germline-derived CDR1 and CDR2 are ENHRY and SYGVKD. The CDR3 spans 17 residues. V was trimmed by 2 bases and J by 1 base, leaving 17 bases between them. The CDR3 bases are TGTGCCATCAGTGAGCGCGCGGGAGTAGATTATAACTATGGCTACACCTTC. The encoded protein is CAISERAGVDYNYGYTF.